These 18 T cell receptor beta chains share one sample of origin, sequenced in a study of shared clonotypes between healthy human individuals. Measured with immunoSEQ multiplex PCR; TCRdb has only the in-frame clones, and not every one. Here the sample spans 2,500,000 or so clones, 90% to 95% being singletons. Sequenced material: naive CD4+ T cells from PBMCs. The subset: CD45RA+ positively selected. The source is a man younger than 30 in good health. Some clones in this sample may be carry-over from other donors' samples.

In DNA, the CDR3 is TGTGCCAGCAGTTTTGACGCAAGTAATTCACCCCTCCACTTT. Its translation: CASSFDASNSPLHF. The chain combines TRBV27 with TRBJ1-6; no definite D call. The CDR3 extends over 14 amino acids. Germline loops: CDR1 MNHEY, CDR2 SMNVEV (reference sequence). The V end lost 3 bases, the J end lost 6 bases, and 9 bases lay between the germline ends.

The chain combines TRBV25-1 with TRBJ1-6; D not certain. This CDR3 is 14 amino acids long. V lost 3 bases and J lost 8, with 11 bases in between. Germline V gene lookup returns CDR1 MGHDK and CDR2 SYGVNS. The CDR3 spells CASSEVEAYSPLHF. The CDR3 DNA reads TGTGCCAGCAGTGAGGTAGAGGCTTATTCACCCCTCCACTTT.

This clone has a handful of counts. This same CDR3 is encoded by further DNA sequences in the sample. The rearrangement links TRBV28 to TRBJ1-5, with D unresolved. This CDR3 spans 11 amino acids. Germline loops: CDR1 MDHEN, CDR2 SYDVKM. Trimming shortened V by 9 bases and J by 4 bases, and 7 bases separated the two germline ends. CDR3 in amino acids: CASAGNQPQHF. The CDR3 DNA sequence: TGTGCCAGTGCAGGAAATCAGCCCCAGCATTTT.

About this clone: Other nucleotide sequences in the sample specify the same CDR3. This rearrangement joins TRBV28 to TRBJ1-2; TRBD1 is a possible D gene (5 bases). CDR1 is MDHEN, CDR2 SYDVKM, per germline. Trimming took off 5 bases at V and 4 bases at J, with 11 bases between the two ends. This CDR3 comprises 13 residues. The CDR3: CASSPGHGYGYTF. The CDR3 DNA reads TGTGCCAGCAGTCCCGGACATGGCTATGGCTACACCTTC.

The chain has TRBV30 and TRBJ2-5; 8 bases fit TRBD2. V lost 3 bases, J lost 0 bases, and 6 bases stayed unmatched. Germline CDR1 is GTSNPN and CDR2 is SVGIG (reference sequence). The CDR3 is 15 residues long. The CDR3 DNA is TGTGCCTGGAGCCCCGGGGGGGCCTACCAAGAGACCCAGTACTTC. Encoded protein: CAWSPGGAYQETQYF.

This chain joins TRBV2 and TRBJ1-4; the match to TRBD1 covers 8 bases. The junction had 7 bases not matched to a gene; V was cut back by 6 bases and J by 4 bases. Germline CDR1 and CDR2: SNHLY and FYNNEI. The CDR3 is 15 amino acids. DNA of the CDR3: TGTGCCAGCAGCCTCCAGGGGGCGGGTAATGAAAAACTGTTTTTT. Translating it yields CASSLQGAGNEKLFF.

The J gene is TRBJ2-1, the V gene TRBV2, with D tentatively TRBD2 (5 bases). The length of the CDR3 is 15 residues. V lost 5 bases to trimming and J lost 0 bases, with 11 bases between them. From germline, CDR1 is SNHLY and CDR2 FYNNEI. The CDR3 loop is CASSPERSSYNEQFF. CDR3 nucleotide sequence: TGTGCCAGCAGTCCCGAGCGGAGCTCCTACAATGAGCAGTTCTTC.

V usage is TRBV28 and J usage is TRBJ2-1; TRBD2 aligns across 11 bases. The CDR3 has 15 residues. From germline, CDR1 is MDHEN and CDR2 SYDVKM. The junction had 8 bases not matched to a gene; V was cut back by 5 bases and J by 8 bases. The CDR3 loop is CASSGSGRAVDEQFF. CDR3 bases: TGTGCCAGCAGTGGTAGCGGGAGGGCTGTCGATGAGCAGTTCTTC.

The gene calls are TRBV5-1 and TRBJ2-3; 8 bases map to TRBD1. CDR3 length: 17 amino acids. Trimming at V came to 0 bases and at J to 6 bases, leaving 12 bases not matched to a gene. Germline values: CDR1 SGHRS, CDR2 YFSETQ. The CDR3 sequence is CASSLGPGGAGIDTQYF. The DNA for the CDR3 is TGCGCCAGCAGCTTGGGTCCAGGGGGCGCAGGAATCGATACGCAGTATTTT. Full variable domain (outside the CDR3, taken from reference TRBV5-1 and TRBJ2-3): KAGVTQTPRYLIKTRGQQVTLSCSPISGHRSVSWYQQTPGQGLQFLFEYFSETQRNKGNFPGRFSGRQFSNSRSEMNVSTLELGDSALYLCASSLGPGGAGIDTQYFGPGTRLTVL.

V usage is TRBV2 and J usage is TRBJ2-3; TRBD1 or TRBD2 may be the D gene (6 bases each). The CDR3 spans 14 residues. Germline CDR1 is SNHLY and CDR2 is FYNNEI. Between the trimmed V and J ends, which lost 6 bases and 1 base, there was a span of 11 bases. CDR3: CASRERGGTDTQYF. The CDR3 DNA is TGTGCCAGCAGGGAGAGGGGGGGCACAGATACGCAGTATTTT.

This chain links TRBV2 with TRBJ1-1; TRBD1 is a possible D gene (6 bases). The CDR3 covers 13 residues. Germline lookup yields CDR1 SNHLY and CDR2 FYNNEI. Deletions cut 11 bases from V and 0 bases from J, with 13 bases between. The CDR3 is CACRGDMNTEAFF. CDR3 bases: TGTGCCTGCCGGGGGGACATGAACACTGAAGCTTTCTTT.

This chain joins TRBV19 and TRBJ1-5, with a tentative D call TRBD1 (5 bases). This CDR3 is built from 16 residues. With 5 bases removed from V and 0 bases from J, the gap between germline ends came to 14 bases. Germline assignment: CDR1 LNHDA and CDR2 SQIVND (reference sequence). CDR3 in DNA: TGTGCCAGTAGTTGGCGAGGGGCCTTTAGCAATCAGCCCCAGCATTTT. Protein sequence: CASSWRGAFSNQPQHF.

The chain employs TRBV18 and TRBJ2-7; 13 bases align to TRBD2. This CDR3 is 17 amino acids long. Germline V CDR1 and CDR2: KGHSH, LQKENI. J was trimmed by 6 bases and V by 0 bases; bases with no gene match: 8. CDR3: CASSPPLGLAGDPEQYF. CDR3 nucleotides: TGTGCCAGCTCACCACCCCTAGGACTAGCGGGAGACCCCGAGCAGTACTTC.

The chain uses TRBV5-6 and TRBJ2-5; D not resolved. Germline values: CDR1 SGHDT, CDR2 YYEEEE. The CDR3 sequence is 13 residues long. Trimming cost V 6 bases and J 5 bases, with 14 bases left between them. CDR3 nucleotides: TGTGCCAGCACCCCATGGGGTGGGGAGACCCAGTACTTC. Translation: CASTPWGGETQYF.

This clone was observed a few times. This chain joins TRBV19 and TRBJ1-5; the D is unclear. Germline CDR1 is LNHDA and CDR2 is SQIVND (reference sequence). This CDR3 is built from 13 residues. Trimming shortened V by 3 bases and J by 7 bases, and 10 bases separated the two germline ends. CDR3 sequence (DNA): TGTGCCAGTAGTATCCTGGGAGGCCAGCCCCAGCATTTT. It is translated as CASSILGGQPQHF.

Concerning this clone itself: The sample holds other DNA sequences that translate to the same CDR3. J is TRBJ2-7 and V is TRBV27; TRBD2 agrees at 8 bases. CDR1 is MNHEY, CDR2 SMNVEV, per germline (reference sequence). This CDR3 spans 14 amino acids. J gave up 3 bases and V 0 bases, and 1 base lay outside the gene matches. CDR3 amino acids: CASSLSSGSYEQYF. CDR3 in DNA: TGTGCCAGCAGTTTATCGAGCGGGAGCTACGAGCAGTACTTC.

The chain is built from TRBV27 and TRBJ2-6; no definite D call. Per germline, CDR1 MNHEY and CDR2 SMNVEV (reference sequence). CDR3 length: 16 amino acids. The V and J ends lost 3 bases and 4 bases respectively, with 13 bases between them. CDR3 DNA sequence: TGTGCCAGCAGTTTTGCCATCCTCTCGGGGGCCAACGTCCTGACTTTC. Encoded protein: CASSFAILSGANVLTF.

The V call is TRBV29-1, the J call TRBJ2-4; 10 positions agree with TRBD1. The ends lost 2 bases at V and 7 bases at J; junction bases unmatched: 5. The CDR3 totals 14 residues. Per germline, CDR1 SQVTM and CDR2 ANQGSEA. CDR3 coding DNA: TGCAGCGTTGAAAGATCGGACAGGGGGAACATTCAGTACTTC. This translates into CSVERSDRGNIQYF.